A single sample gave rise to the 26 T cell receptor beta chains below, sequenced in a study of blood T cell repertoires in COVID-19. The method was immunoSEQ multiplex PCR; TCRdb's version includes in-frame clones alone and lacks a portion of them. The sample contains over 130,000 clones, around 73% of which appear only once. Sequencing was performed on peripheral blood. These receptors were taken from a woman in her forties or fifties with active or convalescent COVID-19.

The V gene is TRBV6-1, the J gene TRBJ1-2; D not certain. Trimming took off 3 bases at V and 3 bases at J, with 14 bases between the two ends. The CDR3 contains 15 residues. Germline lookup yields CDR1 MNHNS and CDR2 SASEGT. The DNA of the CDR3 is TGTGCCAGCAGTGATTCCTTCCCAGATTACTATGGCTACACCTTC. This gives the protein CASSDSFPDYYGYTF.

This chain connects TRBV11-3 to TRBJ2-3, with D maybe TRBD2 (6 bases). This CDR3 spans 15 amino acids. V lost 3 bases, J lost 2 bases, and 12 bases lay in between. Germline V gene sequence: CDR1 SGHNT, CDR2 YENEEA. DNA of the CDR3: TGTGCCAGCAGCTTGGGGACTCTAGACACAGATACGCAGTATTTT. Translated: CASSLGTLDTDTQYF.

The V and J genes are TRBV30 and TRBJ2-2, with D unclear. V was clipped by 4 bases and J by 0 bases, with 9 bases between them. The CDR3 has 14 amino acids. Germline V lookup: CDR1 GTSNPN, CDR2 SVGIG (reference sequence). The DNA for the CDR3 is TGTGCCTGGAACAGTTGGTCGAACACCGGGGAGCTGTTTTTT. It specifies CAWNSWSNTGELFF.

This clone was observed once. The chain recombines TRBV28 with TRBJ2-3, with 13 bases identical to TRBD2. The CDR3 is made up of 16 amino acids. Per the germline V gene, CDR1 is MDHEN and CDR2 is SYDVKM. The J segment lost 2 bases and the V segment lost 4 bases, leaving 3 bases of the junction unmatched. The DNA of the CDR3 is TGTGCCAGCAGTTCGGGACTAGCGGGGATCACAGATACGCAGTATTTT. As protein: CASSSGLAGITDTQYF. The full variable domain, rest sourced from reference TRBV28 and TRBJ2-3, is DVKVTQSSRYLVKRTGEKVFLECVQDMDHENMFWYRQDPGLGLRLIYFSYDVKMKEKGDIPEGYSVSREKKERFSLILESASTNQTSMYLCASSSGLAGITDTQYFGPGTRLTVL.

The chain couples TRBV2 to TRBJ1-3; perhaps TRBD1 as D (6 bases). The germline V gene has CDR1 SNHLY and CDR2 FYNNEI. This CDR3 has 14 residues. The V gene lost 6 bases and the J gene lost 0 bases, with 9 bases spanning the gap. CDR3: CASRGQRSGNTIYF. For the CDR3, the DNA is TGTGCCAGCAGAGGACAGCGCTCTGGAAACACCATATATTTT.

The chain carries TRBV6-6 and TRBJ1-5; D not certain. This CDR3 is built from 16 residues. V shed 2 bases and J shed 2 bases, with 13 bases lying between them. The germline V gene has CDR1 MNHNY and CDR2 SVGAGI (reference sequence). The CDR3 sequence is CASSYQDLTRNQPQHF. In nucleotides, the CDR3 is TGTGCCAGCAGTTACCAGGATTTGACGCGCAATCAGCCCCAGCATTTT.

This clone has only a few counts. V and J are TRBV11-2 and TRBJ1-4; 7 bases line up with TRBD1. The CDR3 is made up of 15 amino acids. The germline CDR1 and CDR2 sequences are SGHAT and FQNNGV. J was trimmed by 1 base and V by 5 bases; bases with no gene match: 4. The CDR3 DNA sequence: TGTGCCAGCAGCCCCCAGGGGGAAACTAATGAAAAACTGTTTTTT. It encodes CASSPQGETNEKLFF.

The rearrangement joins TRBV25-1 to TRBJ1-1; the match to TRBD1 covers 8 bases. The CDR3 extends over 16 amino acids. V lost 3 bases, J lost 1 base, and 7 bases stayed unmatched. Germline V gene data show CDR1 as MGHDK and CDR2 as SYGVNS. The CDR3 spells CASSEGSRGPNTEAFF. The CDR3 DNA reads TGTGCCAGCAGTGAGGGGTCCAGGGGGCCGAACACTGAAGCTTTCTTT. Drawing the rest from reference TRBV25-1 and TRBJ1-1, the complete variable domain is EADIYQTPRYLVIGTGKKITLECSQTMGHDKMYWYQQDPGMELHLIHYSYGVNSTEKGDLSSESTVSRIRTEHFPLTLESARPSHTSQYLCASSEGSRGPNTEAFFGQGTRLTVV.

The gene calls are TRBV6-6 and TRBJ2-1; D remains unclear. The CDR3 length is 14 residues. Per germline, CDR1 MNHNY and CDR2 SVGAGI (reference sequence). V dropped 5 bases and J dropped 4 bases, with 12 bases sitting between them. The CDR3 bases are TGTGCCAGCAGTGAGGCTAGTGAATACAATGAGCAGTTCTTC. Amino acids: CASSEASEYNEQFF.

The rearrangement links TRBV5-1 to TRBJ2-5; TRBD1 might be the D (6 bases). Germline values: CDR1 SGHRS, CDR2 YFSETQ. Trimming pared 0 bases from V and 5 bases from J, leaving 11 bases between. The CDR3 is 14 amino acids. The CDR3 sequence is CASSLGGRRETQYF. CDR3 nucleotide sequence: TGCGCCAGCAGCTTGGGGGGGCGTCGGGAGACCCAGTACTTC. The whole variable domain, filled in from reference TRBV5-1 and TRBJ2-5, reads KAGVTQTPRYLIKTRGQQVTLSCSPISGHRSVSWYQQTPGQGLQFLFEYFSETQRNKGNFPGRFSGRQFSNSRSEMNVSTLELGDSALYLCASSLGGRRETQYFGPGTRLLVL.

This clone was detected once. This chain joins TRBV18 and TRBJ2-2; a weak D match, TRBD2 (6 bases). The CDR3 is made up of 18 amino acids. Germline CDR1 reads KGHSH; CDR2 reads LQKENI. V was trimmed by 4 bases and J by 4 bases, leaving 22 bases between them. The CDR3 protein is CASSLSGRDRGITGELFF. The CDR3 bases are TGTGCCAGCTCACTCTCAGGCCGGGACCGGGGGATCACCGGGGAGCTGTTTTTT.

V usage is TRBV7-2 and J usage is TRBJ2-2; weak D call: TRBD1 (5 bases). The V and J ends lost 5 bases and 1 base respectively, with 11 bases between them. CDR1 and CDR2 (germline): SGHTA, FQGNSA. CDR3 length: 15 amino acids. CDR3 in amino acids: CASSPLDMNTGELFF. CDR3 bases: TGTGCCAGCAGCCCACTGGACATGAACACCGGGGAGCTGTTTTTT.

The count of this clone is one. The V call is TRBV4-3, the J call TRBJ2-2; a possible D gene is TRBD1 (6 bases). Per the germline V gene, CDR1 is LGHNA and CDR2 is YSLEER. V lost 2 bases, J lost 5 bases, and 21 bases lay in between. The CDR3 has 18 amino acids. The DNA for the CDR3 is TGCGCCAGCAGCCAACAAAAGTGGCGGCAGGGGTATACCGGGGAGCTGTTTTTT. Protein product: CASSQQKWRQGYTGELFF.

The V and J genes are TRBV5-4 and TRBJ2-5; TRBD2 matches at 11 bases. V lost 0 bases, J lost 5 bases, and 9 bases stayed unmatched. Germline loops: CDR1 SGHNT, CDR2 YYREEE (reference sequence). The CDR3 length is 17 residues. CDR3: CASSLAGLTSGVETQYF. The DNA for the CDR3 is TGTGCCAGCAGCTTGGCCGGGTTGACTAGCGGGGTGGAGACCCAGTACTTC.

V gene TRBV5-8 combines with J gene TRBJ2-5; D is unresolved. The germline V and J ends were trimmed by 2 bases and 3 bases, with 2 bases remaining between them. Germline V gene data show CDR1 as SGHTS and CDR2 as YDEGEE. The CDR3 is 11 residues long. CDR3: CASSFKETQYF. The CDR3 DNA follows: TGTGCCAGCAGCTTCAAAGAGACCCAGTACTTC.

V usage is TRBV7-3 and J usage is TRBJ1-1, with unresolved D. Germline V CDR1 and CDR2: SGHTA, FQGTGA. V was trimmed by 8 bases and J by 4 bases, leaving 14 bases between them. The CDR3 spans 13 residues. For the CDR3, the DNA is TGTGCCAGCGGAGAGGGTCGTGGCACTGAAGCTTTCTTT. It is translated as CASGEGRGTEAFF.

J is TRBJ2-7 and V is TRBV19; TRBD1 is a possible D gene (6 bases). V was trimmed by 5 bases and J by 4 bases, leaving 9 bases between them. This CDR3 comprises 12 residues. Germline V gene sequence: CDR1 LNHDA, CDR2 SQIVND (reference sequence). Written as DNA, the CDR3 is TGTGCCAGTAGTCAGGGGAGATACGAGCAGTACTTC. Protein: CASSQGRYEQYF.

The chain carries TRBV19 and TRBJ1-1; D gene ambiguous. Germline CDR1 is LNHDA and CDR2 is SQIVND (reference sequence). The V and J ends lost 5 bases and 2 bases respectively, with 15 bases between them. The CDR3 runs 15 residues. Here the CDR3 reads CASSQIRVSNTEAFF. Written as DNA, the CDR3 is TGTGCCAGTAGTCAGATCCGGGTCAGCAACACTGAAGCTTTCTTT.

Only a few counts were recorded for this clone. CDR3 in DNA: TGCGCCAGCAGCCAAGGGACAGGGAAGTATGGCTACACCTTC. This codes for CASSQGTGKYGYTF. This chain uses TRBV4-3 with TRBJ1-2; 8 bases fit TRBD1. V lost 1 base and J lost 5; bases outside the gene matches: 3. Germline V gene lookup returns CDR1 LGHNA and CDR2 YSLEER. The CDR3 is 14 residues long.

This clone came up once. CDR3 DNA: TGCAGCGTTGACAGGCCGAACACTGAAGCTTTCTTT. Its protein product is CSVDRPNTEAFF. V and J are TRBV29-1 and TRBJ1-1; D unresolved. The CDR3 consists of 12 residues. In germline, CDR1 is SQVTM, CDR2 ANQGSEA. V lost 3 bases and J 1 base, leaving 6 bases between the germline ends.

The rearrangement links TRBV4-3 to TRBJ2-3, with D perhaps TRBD2 (6 bases). Germline V CDR1 and CDR2: LGHNA, YSLEER. CDR3 length equals 17 residues. V was pared by 0 bases and J by 6 bases, with 19 bases between. The CDR3 coding sequence is TGCGCCAGCAGCCAAGAGGTCGCGGGACTTCGTTGGGATACGCAGTATTTT. Translating gives CASSQEVAGLRWDTQYF.

The chain links TRBV5-8 to TRBJ1-2; maybe TRBD1 (6 bases). Trimming pared 6 bases from V and 4 bases from J, leaving 13 bases between. Germline lookup yields CDR1 SGHTS and CDR2 YDEGEE. The CDR3 runs 13 residues. The CDR3 DNA sequence: TGTGCCAGCACCCTCAGGGGCCCCTATGGCTACACCTTC. Translating it yields CASTLRGPYGYTF.

This clone appeared a single time. The chain links TRBV27 to TRBJ1-2; D unclear. V was clipped by 5 bases and J by 4 bases, with 20 bases between them. There are 16 residues in the CDR3. Germline loops: CDR1 MNHEY, CDR2 SMNVEV (reference sequence). The CDR3, as DNA: TGTGCCAGCAGTCCTATACCCCCGGAGGGAACCTATGGCTACACCTTC. This encodes CASSPIPPEGTYGYTF.

The chain uses TRBV30 and TRBJ1-5; no clear D. The germline gives CDR1 GTSNPN, CDR2 SVGIG (reference sequence). The CDR3 spans 13 residues. Deletions cut 0 bases from V and 7 bases from J, with 10 bases between. The CDR3 region has the DNA TGTGCCTGGAGTGTACGAGGGAGGCAGCCCCAGCATTTT. Translated: CAWSVRGRQPQHF.

The chain joins TRBV7-9 to TRBJ2-3; D is unclear. The V and J ends lost 2 bases and 0 bases respectively, with 12 bases between them. The CDR3 spans 16 residues. Looked up from germline, CDR1 is SEHNR and CDR2 is FQNEAQ (reference sequence). Here the CDR3 DNA reads TGTGCCAGCAGCTTATCCCCAACTTTGAGCACAGATACGCAGTATTTT. It codes for CASSLSPTLSTDTQYF.

The chain joins TRBV28 to TRBJ2-1; 8 nucleotides line up with TRBD2. Per germline, CDR1 MDHEN and CDR2 SYDVKM. The CDR3 covers 14 residues. Germline trimming cut 6 bases from V and 6 bases from J; bases unmatched to any gene: 7. The CDR3 region has the DNA TGTGCCAGCAGCTTAGCGGGAAGGGGCAATGAGCAGTTCTTC. Protein: CASSLAGRGNEQFF.